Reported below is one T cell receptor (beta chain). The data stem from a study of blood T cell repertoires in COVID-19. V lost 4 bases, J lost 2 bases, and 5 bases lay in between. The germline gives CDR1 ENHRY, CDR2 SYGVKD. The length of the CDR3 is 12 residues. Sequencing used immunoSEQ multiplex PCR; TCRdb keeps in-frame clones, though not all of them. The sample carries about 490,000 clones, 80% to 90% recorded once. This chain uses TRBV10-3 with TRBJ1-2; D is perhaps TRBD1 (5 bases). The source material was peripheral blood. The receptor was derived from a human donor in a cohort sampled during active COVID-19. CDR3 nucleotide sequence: TGTGCCATCAGTGCAGGGAACTATGGCTACACCTTC. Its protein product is CAISAGNYGYTF.